The 15 T cell receptor beta chains below all came from one sample that was sequenced in a study of blood T cells in healthy people across ages. Next came a second PCR, run for roughly 6 to 11 cycles, which used a sample-barcoded 5' primer along with a J-beta primer mix. TCRdb reprocessed the 5' RACE reads with MiXCR, giving one entry per CDR3 protein. The sample includes more than 700,000 distinct CDR3 sequences, roughly 50% of them seen just once. The source material was blood. Receptors were obtained from a man aged 80 or over in good health.

V and J are TRBV7-2 and TRBJ2-1; TRBD2 agrees at 13 bases. V was clipped by 2 bases and J by 7 bases; unmatched bases: 8. CDR3 length equals 17 residues. Per the germline V gene, CDR1 is SGHTA and CDR2 is FQGNSA. In nucleotides, the CDR3 is TGTGCCAGCAGCTTACAAGGGGAGACTAGCGGGAGGAATGAGCAGTTCTTC. Its translation is CASSLQGETSGRNEQFF.

This clonotype was seen more than once but under ten times. The chain carries TRBV10-3 and TRBJ2-1; 7 nucleotides match TRBD2. CDR3 length equals 16 residues. CDR1 and CDR2 from the germline V gene are ENHRY and SYGVKD. The V gene end was trimmed by 2 bases and the J gene end by 2 bases; junction bases not matched to a gene: 6. For the CDR3, the DNA is TGTGCCATCAGTGAGGGCGGGGGAGCCCCCTACAATGAGCAGTTCTTC. Amino acids: CAISEGGGAPYNEQFF.

The chain recombines TRBV20-1 with TRBJ1-6; 9 bases map to TRBD1. The germline V gene encodes CDR1 DFQATT and CDR2 SNEGSKA (reference sequence). This CDR3 has 15 residues. The V segment lost 2 bases and the J segment 9 bases; nucleotides outside the gene matches: 8. CDR3 sequence: CSARRPGQGSSPLHF. The CDR3 nucleotides read TGCAGTGCTAGACGGCCGGGACAGGGAAGTTCACCCCTCCACTTT.

This clonotype showed up just a few times. V and J are TRBV7-2 and TRBJ2-3; possible D gene TRBD2, 5 bases. This CDR3 has 15 residues. Trimming cost V 4 bases and J 2 bases, with 13 bases left between them. CDR1 is SGHTA, CDR2 FQGNSA, per germline. CDR3 in DNA: TGTGCCAGCAGCTCAAGCGGAGTGGACACAGATACGCAGTATTTT. It encodes CASSSSGVDTDTQYF.

The rearrangement joins TRBV4-1 to TRBJ1-4, with D hard to call. Germline assignment: CDR1 MGHRA and CDR2 YSYEKL. This CDR3 is 17 amino acids long. The V and J ends lost 4 bases and 3 bases respectively, with 18 bases between them. This CDR3 is CASSLLQGPPSNEKLFF. The CDR3, as DNA: TGCGCCAGCAGCCTCTTACAAGGGCCACCCTCTAATGAAAAACTGTTTTTT.

The V gene is TRBV20-1, the J gene TRBJ2-3, with 9 bases that match TRBD2. J lost 7 bases, V lost 6 bases, and 11 bases had no gene match. In germline, CDR1 is DFQATT, CDR2 SNEGSKA (reference sequence). The CDR3 is 14 residues long. The CDR3 loop reads CSAQDLAGTNTQYF. Here the CDR3 DNA reads TGCAGTGCACAAGATCTAGCGGGAACAAATACGCAGTATTTT.

This clonotype was seen only a few times. This chain links TRBV12-3 or TRBV12-4 with TRBJ2-1; D is unclear. CDR3 size: 13 residues. The V end was cut by 7 bases, the J end by 6 bases, with 13 bases between. CDR3 sequence reads: CASMQNSFNEQFF. The CDR3 DNA reads as TGTGCCAGCATGCAGAATTCGTTCAATGAGCAGTTCTTC.

The J gene is TRBJ2-5, the V gene TRBV20-1; 8 nucleotides line up with TRBD1. CDR3 length: 18 amino acids. CDR1 and CDR2 (germline): DFQATT, SNEGSKA (reference sequence). Trimming at V came to 0 bases and at J to 4 bases, leaving 16 bases not matched to a gene. Written as DNA, the CDR3 is TGCAGTGCTAGAGATTGGCAGGACAGGGTCGACGGGGGAGAGACCCAGTACTTC. Protein sequence: CSARDWQDRVDGGETQYF.

The V call is TRBV10-3, the J call TRBJ2-7; TRBD2 matches 10 bases. The germline CDR1 and CDR2 sequences are ENHRY and SYGVKD. J gave up 6 bases and V 8 bases, and 7 bases lay outside the gene matches. The CDR3 has 13 amino acids. The CDR3 sequence is CAIEEREGTEQYF. Here the CDR3 DNA reads TGTGCCATCGAGGAGCGGGAGGGTACCGAGCAGTACTTC.

Written as DNA, the CDR3 is TGTGCCAGCAGTCTGGGACGGAGGAACCCCTACGAGCAGTACTTC. Its protein is CASSLGRRNPYEQYF. V gene TRBV6-6 combines with J gene TRBJ2-4, with D possibly called TRBD1 or TRBD2 (5 bases each). The better agreement between TRBJ2-7 and the DNA end casts doubt on the J call. The CDR3 loop spans 15 amino acids. The germline V gene has CDR1 MNHNY and CDR2 SVGAGI (reference sequence).

The chain couples TRBV10-3 to TRBJ2-5; D possibly corresponds to TRBD1 (7 bases). The V and J ends lost 6 bases and 5 bases respectively, with 19 bases between them. Germline CDR1 ENHRY, CDR2 SYGVKD. The CDR3 has 15 residues. DNA of the CDR3: TGTGCCATCAGCGGGGGACAGACGGGCTGGGAGACCCAGTACTTC. Its translation is CAISGGQTGWETQYF.

CDR3 protein: CASSLASGTTYNEQFF. CDR3 DNA sequence: TGTGCCAGCAGCTTAGCTTCCGGGACTACCTACAATGAGCAGTTCTTC. V usage is TRBV7-9 and J usage is TRBJ2-1; 7 bases match TRBD2. The CDR3 is 16 amino acids. Losses at the gene ends were 0 bases for V and 2 bases for J; bases not matched to a gene: 4. CDR1 and CDR2 (germline): SEHNR, FQNEAQ (reference sequence).

This rearrangement joins TRBV7-9 to TRBJ1-2, with D perhaps TRBD1 (5 bases). Germline loops: CDR1 SEHNR, CDR2 FQNEAQ (reference sequence). Trimming stripped 5 bases from V and 5 bases from J, with 9 bases between. CDR3 length: 12 amino acids. The DNA for the CDR3 is TGTGCCAGCAGCCAAGGGACTTATGGCTACACCTTC. Translating it yields CASSQGTYGYTF.

The chain joins TRBV20-1 to TRBJ2-7; 8 bases align to TRBD2. The CDR3 loop spans 13 amino acids. CDR1 DFQATT and CDR2 SNEGSKA come from the germline V gene (reference sequence). In DNA form, the CDR3 reads TGCGTTGATACGGGGGGGGGGGAGTACGAGCAGTACTTC. Translating it yields CVDTGGGEYEQYF.

The chain couples TRBV20-1 to TRBJ1-2; the D is unclear. The CDR3 consists of 12 residues. Germline V lookup: CDR1 DFQATT, CDR2 SNEGSKA (reference sequence). V dropped 6 bases and J dropped 2 bases, with 10 bases sitting between them. CDR3 sequence reads: CSARGKNYGYTF. The CDR3 bases are TGCAGTGCCCGAGGCAAGAACTATGGCTACACCTTC.